Listed below are T cell receptor beta chains from one sample, sequenced in a study of T cells after posttransplantation cyclophosphamide. Measured with immunoSEQ multiplex PCR; TCRdb has only the in-frame clones, and not every one. The table lists about 7,700 clones, with no singletons. Sequences were derived from PBMCs, sampled less than 95 days after allogeneic stem cell transplant with posttransplant cyclophosphamide. These receptor sequences come from a female patient in her 60s who received an allogeneic stem cell transplant from an unrelated donor, was CMV-positive, and had acute GVHD only. Some T cells may be transferred from the graft donor. Both conserved end residues are part of each CDR3. D genes are given only for firm matches. Clone size is shown for a subset of rows, as once, few, many or a class of expanded clone.

v_gene	j_gene	d_gene	abundance	CDR3nt	CDR3aa
TRBV6-2/TRBV6-3	TRBJ2-7	NA	many	TGTGCCAGCAGTCAAACCGGCTCCGGGTACGAGCAGTACTTC	CASSQTGSGYEQYF
TRBV30	TRBJ1-1	NA	many	TGTGCCTGGAGTGTACTACCCGGAAGAGCTTTCTTT	CAWSVLPGRAFF
TRBV7-2	TRBJ2-6	TRBD2	NA	TGTGCCAGCAGCTTAGCGGGGGGGGCTGGGGCCAACGTCCTGACTTTC	CASSLAGGAGANVLTF
TRBV14	TRBJ2-4	NA	many	TGTGCCAGCAGCCAAGGGCGGGCCAACATTCAGTACTTC	CASSQGRANIQYF
TRBV6-2/TRBV6-3	TRBJ2-1	NA	many	TGTGCCAGCAGTTCCCAGGATAACGACAATGAGCAGTTCTTC	CASSSQDNDNEQFF
TRBV7-3	TRBJ2-1	TRBD2	many	TGTGCCAGCAGCCCGGCTAGCGGGAAGGCGGATGAGCAGTTCTTC	CASSPASGKADEQFF
TRBV28	TRBJ1-5	NA	many	TGTGCCAGCAGTTTTCCCCCCTATCAGCCCCAGCATTTT	CASSFPPYQPQHF
TRBV28	TRBJ2-3	TRBD1	many	TGTGCCAGCAGTAGAAGACAGGGGGCAACAGATACGCAGTATTTT	CASSRRQGATDTQYF
TRBV11-3	TRBJ2-1	NA	medium-sized	TGTGCCAGCAGCTTAAGGCTAGCGAGAAATGAGCAGTTCTTC	CASSLRLARNEQFF
TRBV12-3/TRBV12-4	TRBJ1-2	NA	many	TGTGCCAGCAGTTTAGGGAGGCGGGATGGCTACACCTTC	CASSLGRRDGYTF
TRBV19	TRBJ2-5	NA	few	TGTGCCTCCCGACAGGTGGGGGAGACCCAGTACTTC	CASRQVGETQYF
TRBV6-1	TRBJ2-7	TRBD2	few	TGTGCCAGCAGTGAGCCTAGCGGGAGAGGCTCCTACGAGCAGTACTTC	CASSEPSGRGSYEQYF
TRBV28	TRBJ2-4	NA	many	TGTGCCAGCAGTCCGAAGGGCAGCCTAGCCAAAAACATTCAGTACTTC	CASSPKGSLAKNIQYF
TRBV27	TRBJ2-2	NA	many	TGTGCCAGCAGTTTGGGCAGGGGATACACCGGGGAGCTGTTTTTT	CASSLGRGYTGELFF
TRBV6-1	TRBJ1-5	TRBD1	many	TGTGCCAGCATTCGGGACAGAAGTGTTCAGCCCCAGCATTTT	CASIRDRSVQPQHF
TRBV7-9	TRBJ1-2	TRBD1	many	TGTGCCAGCAGGGCCGTAGGGACAGTGGACTATGGCTACACCTTC	CASRAVGTVDYGYTF
TRBV5-5	TRBJ1-4	NA	many	TGTGCCAGCAGCTTGACGCCCGGGGGGTTGGATGAAAAACTGTTTTTT	CASSLTPGGLDEKLFF
TRBV7-9	TRBJ2-1	TRBD1	many	TGTGCCAGCAGCTTGAATGGACAGGGACATGAGCAGTTCTTC	CASSLNGQGHEQFF
TRBV30	TRBJ1-6	NA	NA	TGTGCCTGGAGTCGATTCGCCCGAGCGGGCTATAATTCACCCCTCCACTTT	CAWSRFARAGYNSPLHF
TRBV12-3/TRBV12-4	TRBJ1-5	TRBD1	many	TGTGCCAGCAGCCTACAGGGGATTCCCAAGCATTTT	CASSLQGIPKHF
TRBV7-2	TRBJ2-7	NA	many	TGTGCCAGCAGCTCCCCGAGGGGAAAACACTCCTACGAGCAGTACTTC	CASSSPRGKHSYEQYF
TRBV11-3	TRBJ2-1	TRBD1	many	TGTGCCAGCAGCTTAAGGGGACAGGGGGCCCACAATGAGCAGTTCTTC	CASSLRGQGAHNEQFF
TRBV19	TRBJ2-5	TRBD2	many	TGTGCCAGCAAGGGGACTAGCGGAGCGAGTAGGGAGACCCAGTACTTC	CASKGTSGASRETQYF
TRBV12-5	TRBJ2-5	TRBD2	many	TGTGCTAGTGGTTTACGAGCGGGGGGAGAGACCCAGTACTTC	CASGLRAGGETQYF
TRBV11-3	TRBJ2-1	TRBD2	many	TGTGCCAGCAGCACCCGGACTAGCGGGAGGGAGGTCAATGAGCAGTTCTTC	CASSTRTSGREVNEQFF
TRBV7-2	TRBJ2-1	NA	many	TGTGCCAGCAGCCCCCCACCGTGGCGGGTGCCCAATGAGCAGTTCTTC	CASSPPPWRVPNEQFF
TRBV19	TRBJ1-6	NA	medium-sized	TGTGCCAGCAACCCGGACACCCCGAATTCACCCCTCCACTTT	CASNPDTPNSPLHF
TRBV18	TRBJ2-7	NA	many	TGTGCCAGCTCGTTCACAGGGACCTACGAGCAGTACTTC	CASSFTGTYEQYF
TRBV11-2	TRBJ2-1	TRBD2	few	TGTGCCAGCAGCTTAGTCCTAGCGGGGGGGGGTGTGCAGTTCTTC	CASSLVLAGGGVQFF
TRBV29-1	TRBJ1-1	NA	many	TGCAGCGTTGGGGGCTGGGGCGGTAACACTGAAGCTTTCTTT	CSVGGWGGNTEAFF
TRBV19	TRBJ2-2	NA	many	TGTGCCAGTAGTATTATAGGGCGGGTCGGGGAGCTGTTTTTT	CASSIIGRVGELFF
TRBV6-2/TRBV6-3	TRBJ2-3	NA	many	TGTGCCAGCAGGGAGGACAGAACAGATACGCAGTATTTT	CASREDRTDTQYF
TRBV5-5	TRBJ2-7	NA	many	TGTGCCAGCAGCTTGTTTAGCTTGGAGCAGTACTTC	CASSLFSLEQYF
TRBV7-2	TRBJ1-2	TRBD1	few	TGTGCCAGCAGCTTAGCGCGGAGTGGACAGGGAAGGGGCTACACCTTC	CASSLARSGQGRGYTF
TRBV6-6	TRBJ2-7	TRBD2	many	TGTGCCAGCACCATGGGACTAGCGGGAGACGAGCAGTACTTC	CASTMGLAGDEQYF
TRBV11-2	TRBJ2-5	TRBD1	many	TGTGCCAGCAGCCACCGCGGACAGGCCCAAGAGACCCAGTACTTC	CASSHRGQAQETQYF
TRBV11-3	TRBJ2-3	NA	few	TGTGCCAGCAGCTTAGATGCTAGCCTAACAGATACGCAGTATTTT	CASSLDASLTDTQYF
TRBV5-4	TRBJ2-3	NA	many	TGTGCCAGCAGCTTGGAAGCACCCCAACTCGCAGATACGCAGTATTTT	CASSLEAPQLADTQYF
TRBV5-6	TRBJ2-5	NA	many	TGTGCCAGCAGCTTGGGGGGCCGCGCGGCGGAGACCCAGTACTTC	CASSLGGRAAETQYF
TRBV6-1	TRBJ2-7	TRBD2	many	TGTGCCAGCAGGGGCGGGGGAGGTTATCGCGAGCAGTACTTC	CASRGGGGYREQYF
TRBV6-1	TRBJ2-7	TRBD1	few	TGTGCCAGCAACCGTGACCGGGACAGGGGTAGCGAGCAGTACTTC	CASNRDRDRGSEQYF
TRBV19	TRBJ1-1	TRBD1	many	TGTGCCAGTAGGCAGACAGGGGGAGCTTTCTTT	CASRQTGGAFF
TRBV5-6	TRBJ2-7	TRBD2	many	TGTGCCAGCAGCGGCGTGGGGGGGTCGTACGAGCAGTACTTC	CASSGVGGSYEQYF
TRBV29-1	TRBJ1-1	TRBD1	many	TGCAGCGTGGGACAGGGGGCTTGGACTGAAGCTTTCTTT	CSVGQGAWTEAFF
TRBV25-1	TRBJ1-2	NA	NA	TGTGCCAGCAGGGACAGCTATGCTAACTATGGCTACACCTTC	CASRDSYANYGYTF
TRBV24-1	TRBJ1-4	TRBD1	many	TGTGCCACCAGTGATTTTGGGGTGGGGGACAGTCTCATTGAAAAACTGTTTTTT	CATSDFGVGDSLIEKLFF
TRBV6-1	TRBJ1-5	TRBD1	many	TGTGCCAGCAGAAGGGACAGGGATCAGCCCCAGCATTTT	CASRRDRDQPQHF
TRBV6-4	TRBJ2-3	TRBD2	many	TGTGCCAGCAGTTCGGGGGGAGACACAGATACGCAGTATTTT	CASSSGGDTDTQYF
TRBV29-1	TRBJ1-1	TRBD1	medium-sized	TGCAGCGTTGACGGGACAGGGCCGTCGGCTTTCTTT	CSVDGTGPSAFF
TRBV10-1	TRBJ1-1	NA	many	TGCGCCAGCAGTGGTCCCGGGGGGACTGAAGCTTTCTTT	CASSGPGGTEAFF